The clone carrying this T cell receptor (beta chain) has only a few counts. Methods used by the authors: Using reference gene primer amplification, nucleated cell counts were estimated. Profiling relied on immunoSEQ multiplex PCR, and the TCRdb table lists in-frame clones only, not all of them. V, J and clone size are those of that table, while D and trimming were read from the DNA. Of just under 45,000 clones listed, about 87% are singletons. Seattle patients were enrolled while actively infected and followed longitudinally. The CDR3 length is 16 residues. J was trimmed by 8 bases and V by 5 bases; bases with no gene match: 9. Germline V lookup: CDR1 SEHNR, CDR2 FQNEAQ (reference sequence). These data originate in a study of blood T cell repertoires in COVID-19. Study details: From T cells, B-cell-depleted T cells, or PBMCs came the material, which was cDNA or gDNA.

Source material: peripheral blood. This TCR was recovered from a man in his forties with COVID-19, enrolled during active disease. The rearrangement uses TRBV7-9 and TRBJ2-3; 14 nucleotides line up with TRBD2. In DNA, the CDR3 is TGTGCCAGCAGCCCCGGGACTAGCGGGAGAGAGGGTACGCAGTATTTT. This codes for CASSPGTSGREGTQYF.